The TCR beta chain described here comes from a study of blood T cell repertoires in COVID-19. Study as a whole: Samples of COVID-19 (acute and convalescent) were obtained from the United States, Italy and Spain.

Shortly before study entry, within 2 weeks, exposed participants had met a COVID-19 case. This CDR3 is 15 amino acids long. Germline values: CDR1 SEHNR, CDR2 FQNEAQ (reference sequence). V was trimmed by 2 bases and J by 0 bases, leaving 5 bases between them. This table comes from immunoSEQ multiplex PCR, and its TCRdb copy is limited to in-frame clones, with some not included. The sample holds 250,000 to 400,000 clones, roughly 85% seen once. The source of this sequence is a woman younger than 45 who had been exposed to COVID-19. Material for sequencing was PBMCs or T cells enriched from blood (not recorded which). The genes are TRBV7-9 and TRBJ2-6; no reliable D call. The CDR3 bases are TGTGCCAGCAGCTTACAGAACTCTGGGGCCAACGTCCTGACTTTC. This encodes CASSLQNSGANVLTF.